This paragraph covers one T cell receptor (beta chain) sequence. CDR3 size: 12 residues. The germline CDR1 and CDR2 sequences are DFQATT and SNEGSKA (reference sequence). Trimming stripped 3 bases from V and 1 base from J, with 7 bases between. These data belong to a study of T cell responses to AZD1222 COVID-19 vaccine. Clones were read by immunoSEQ multiplex PCR, and TCRdb kept only the in-frame ones, dropping some. Among about 84,000 clones, 87% were seen once, and the ten largest hold more than 1.3%. The receptor's source is an adult in good health. This chain uses TRBV20-1 with TRBJ2-7; D call uncertain. Sequenced here: peripheral blood, sampled on day 0 of AZD1222 vaccination. The CDR3 loop is CSASGQSYEQYF. The CDR3, as DNA: TGCAGTGCTAGTGGCCAGTCCTACGAGCAGTACTTC.